This is a list of T cell receptor beta chains from one sample in a study of T cell changes during pregnancy in multiple sclerosis. Profiled with immunoSEQ multiplex PCR; TCRdb holds only in-frame clones, not every one. The sample carries 100,000 or so clones, about 94% recorded once. Source: peripheral blood, taken after pregnancy. These receptors were collected from a female donor in good health, enrolled as a control in a pregnancy study. Both conserved end residues are part of each CDR3. D genes are given only for firm matches. Clone size is given for some rows only: seen once, a few or many times, or a class if the clone is expanded.

TRBV19	15	TRBJ2-3	.	.	TGTGCCAGTAGTAAGGAGGGGATTGGCACAGATACGCAGTATTTT	CASSKEGIGTDTQYF
TRBV21-1	15	TRBJ2-7	.	.	TGTGCCAGCAGCCCCCCCCAGGACACTGCCTACGAGCAGTACTTC	CASSPPQDTAYEQYF
TRBV4-2	19	TRBJ1-3	TRBD1	.	TGTGCCAGCAGCCAAGATTCGGGAACAGGGGGCCACTCTGGAAACACCATATATTTT	CASSQDSGTGGHSGNTIYF
TRBV7-6	15	TRBJ2-1	TRBD1	.	TGTGCCAGCAGCAATGGACAGGGAGAGTCCGATGAGCAGTTCTTC	CASSNGQGESDEQFF
TRBV10-3	9	TRBJ2-2	.	.	TGTGCCCCTGAGGGGGAGCTGTTTTTT	CAPEGELFF
TRBV5-1	15	TRBJ2-1	.	.	TGCGCCAGCAGCTTGGCCTACGGCCAACAGAATGAGCAGTTCTTC	CASSLAYGQQNEQFF
TRBV25-1	14	TRBJ2-5	TRBD1	.	TGTGCCAGCAGTATACAGGGACAGCAAGAGACCCAGTACTTC	CASSIQGQQETQYF
TRBV27	13	TRBJ1-3	.	.	TGTGCCAGCAGTTTACACTCTGGAAACACCATATATTTT	CASSLHSGNTIYF
TRBV29-1	13	TRBJ2-5	.	.	TGCAGCGTTCCTTCCACAGGGCAAGAGGCCCAGTACTTC	CSVPSTGQEAQYF
TRBV5-6	16	TRBJ2-7	TRBD1	.	TGTGCCAGCAGCTTGAGGCAGGGGGCGTTACTCTACGAGCAGTACTTC	CASSLRQGALLYEQYF
TRBV27	16	TRBJ2-7	TRBD2	.	TGTGCCAGCAGTTCGCGGGGGGGAACGGTCTCCTACGAGCAGTACTTC	CASSSRGGTVSYEQYF
TRBV5-4	15	TRBJ1-2	.	.	TGTGCCAGCAGCTTGGGGGGCCAGGGTAACTATGGCTACACCTTC	CASSLGGQGNYGYTF
TRBV15	13	TRBJ2-4	.	.	TGTGCCACCAGCAGAGAAAGTGCGGACATTCAGTACTTC	CATSRESADIQYF
TRBV11-3	13	TRBJ2-5	TRBD1	.	TGTGCCAGCAGCCGTACAGGGGTAAAGACCCAGTACTTC	CASSRTGVKTQYF
TRBV5-8	14	TRBJ1-2	TRBD1	once	TGTGCCAGCAGCTTTGGACAGGGGGTGTATGGCTACACCTTC	CASSFGQGVYGYTF
TRBV7-2	18	TRBJ2-3	TRBD2	.	TGTGCCAGCAGCGCCGGGACTAGCGGGAGGAAAAGCACAGATACGCAGTATTTT	CASSAGTSGRKSTDTQYF
TRBV27	16	TRBJ1-5	.	.	TGTGCCAGCAGTTTATCCTCGGGAGATAGCAATCAGCCCCAGCATTTT	CASSLSSGDSNQPQHF
TRBV30	15	TRBJ1-3	.	.	TGTGCCTGGAGTGTAGGACGGGACTCTGGAAACACCATATATTTT	CAWSVGRDSGNTIYF
TRBV2	16	TRBJ2-2	.	.	TGTGCCAGCTCCAGACACTCCCAGACGAACACCGGGGAGCTGTTTTTT	CASSRHSQTNTGELFF
TRBV28	16	TRBJ2-7	.	.	TGTGCCAGCAGTTTCCATGCTAGTTCGCCTTTCTACGAGCAGTACTTC	CASSFHASSPFYEQYF
TRBV2	14	TRBJ2-2	.	.	TGTGCCAGCAGAGGACTGAGGAACACCGGGGAGCTGTTTTTT	CASRGLRNTGELFF
TRBV5-6	15	TRBJ1-5	.	few	TGTGCCAGCAGCTTGGGAGCAGGGACAAGTCAGCCCCAGCATTTT	CASSLGAGTSQPQHF
TRBV19	13	TRBJ2-2	.	few	TGTGCCAGTATGAAGAGGAACACCGGGGAGCTGTTTTTT	CASMKRNTGELFF
TRBV15	18	TRBJ2-5	TRBD2	.	TGTGCCACCAGCAGGGGGACTAGCGGGAGTAAGTGGCAAGAGACCCAGTACTTC	CATSRGTSGSKWQETQYF
TRBV30	12	TRBJ2-7	TRBD1	.	TGTGCCTGGGACAGGGAAGCTTCCGAGCAGTACTTC	CAWDREASEQYF
TRBV28	14	TRBJ2-7	TRBD2	.	TGTGCCAGCAGTTTTATATCGGGAGGGTACGAGCAGTACTTC	CASSFISGGYEQYF
TRBV7-9	12	TRBJ1-1	.	.	TGTGCCAGCAGCACCCCGACAGAAGAAGCTTTCTTT	CASSTPTEEAFF
TRBV5-1	15	TRBJ2-1	TRBD2	.	TGCGCCAGCAGCTTGGTGGCGGGAGGGGGCAATGAGCAGTTCTTC	CASSLVAGGGNEQFF
TRBV27	14	TRBJ2-7	.	.	TGTGCCAGCAGTTTATCTCCCGCGGCCTACGAGCAGTACTTC	CASSLSPAAYEQYF
TRBV19	14	TRBJ1-5	TRBD1	.	TGTGCCAGTAGTAACAGGGGCGTAGATCAGCCCCAGCATTTT	CASSNRGVDQPQHF
TRBV28	16	TRBJ1-5	TRBD1	.	TGTGCCAGCAGTGTAGGGACAGGTCGGGGCAGCCAGCCCCAGCATTTT	CASSVGTGRGSQPQHF
TRBV28	12	TRBJ2-7	.	once	TGTGCCAGCAGTTATCAGCGCTACGAGCAGTACTTC	CASSYQRYEQYF
TRBV28	15	TRBJ2-6	.	.	TGTGCCAGCAGTCCACAGGGATACGGGGCCAACGTCCTGACTTTC	CASSPQGYGANVLTF
TRBV6-1	14	TRBJ2-7	.	.	TGTGCCAGCAGTGAGGTGGGCGGGACCTACGAGCAGTACTTC	CASSEVGGTYEQYF
TRBV28	13	TRBJ1-1	.	.	TGTGCCAGCAGTTTGGAGGGTGGAACTGAAGCTTTCTTT	CASSLEGGTEAFF
TRBV28	15	TRBJ1-2	.	.	TGTGCCAGCAGTTTAAATAGGGGATGGGGTAATGGCTACACCTTC	CASSLNRGWGNGYTF
TRBV7-9	14	TRBJ1-1	.	.	TGTGCCAGCAGCTTAAGCCGCTTGAACACTGAAGCTTTCTTT	CASSLSRLNTEAFF
TRBV7-7	15	TRBJ2-7	TRBD1	.	TGTGCTAGCAGCTTAGGCAGGGGGAGTACCTACGAGCAGTACTTC	CASSLGRGSTYEQYF
TRBV28	14	TRBJ1-3	.	.	TGTGCCAGCAGTTTGCAGGGTGGCGGAAACACCATATATTTT	CASSLQGGGNTIYF
TRBV28	13	TRBJ2-1	.	.	TGTGCCAGCAGCCAAGTAGGGGGATATGAGCAGTTCTTC	CASSQVGGYEQFF
TRBV5-5	11	TRBJ2-7	.	.	TGTGCCAGCAGCACCCGCCAGGAGCAGTACTTC	CASSTRQEQYF
TRBV6-5	15	TRBJ2-5	.	.	TGTGCCAGCAGCCAGTTAGCGGTCGGAGGGGAGACCCAGTACTTC	CASSQLAVGGETQYF
TRBV10-3	15	TRBJ1-1	TRBD1	.	TGTGCCATCAGTGACTCCGGGACAGGGGTCTTAGAAGCTTTCTTT	CAISDSGTGVLEAFF
TRBV5-4	15	TRBJ2-1	.	.	TGTGCCAGCAGCTCCACGAGGAGCTCCTACAATGAGCAGTTCTTC	CASSSTRSSYNEQFF
TRBV11-1	14	TRBJ2-2	TRBD1	.	TGTGCCAGCAGCTCGGGACAGGGTGACGGGGAGCTGTTTTTT	CASSSGQGDGELFF
TRBV5-4	15	TRBJ1-5	.	.	TGTGCCAGCAGCCAAGACTTCGGCGGCAATCAGCCCCAGCATTTT	CASSQDFGGNQPQHF
TRBV15	17	TRBJ2-3	TRBD1	.	TGTGCCACCAGCAGCCTCCGGACAGGGAGCATGTCAGATACGCAGTATTTT	CATSSLRTGSMSDTQYF
TRBV29-1	11	TRBJ2-3	.	.	TGCAGCGTGGAGAGGGGGGGGATGCAGTATTTT	CSVERGGMQYF
TRBV11-2	16	TRBJ2-7	TRBD2	few	TGTGCCAGCAGCGCTGGGAGGCTAGCGGGCACCTACGAGCAGTACTTC	CASSAGRLAGTYEQYF
TRBV2	15	TRBJ1-2	.	.	TGTGCCAGCAGTGAATGGAGCTTAATTAACTATGGCTACACCTTC	CASSEWSLINYGYTF
TRBV15	15	TRBJ2-7	TRBD1	.	TGTGCCACCAGCAGAGTTGGGACAGGACCGTACGAGCAGTACTTC	CATSRVGTGPYEQYF
TRBV7-9	13	TRBJ2-4	TRBD2	.	TGTGCCAGCAGCTTAGCTGGGGGGGACATTCAGTACTTC	CASSLAGGDIQYF